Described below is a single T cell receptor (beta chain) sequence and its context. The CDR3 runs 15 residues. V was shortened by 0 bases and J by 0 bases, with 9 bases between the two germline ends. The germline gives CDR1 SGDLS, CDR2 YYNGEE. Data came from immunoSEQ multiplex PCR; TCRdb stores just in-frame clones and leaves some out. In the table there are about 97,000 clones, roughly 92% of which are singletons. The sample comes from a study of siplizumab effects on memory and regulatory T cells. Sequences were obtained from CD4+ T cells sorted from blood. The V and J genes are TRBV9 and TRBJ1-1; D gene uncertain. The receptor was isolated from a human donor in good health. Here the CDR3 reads CASSVGALMNTEAFF. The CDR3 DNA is TGTGCCAGCAGCGTAGGAGCCCTGATGAACACTGAAGCTTTCTTT.